Listed here are 20 T cell receptor beta chains from one sample, sequenced in a study of T-cell memory formation after mild COVID-19. Via MiXCR, TCRdb re-called the 5' RACE reads, giving one row per CDR3 protein. The sample contains fewer than 650,000 distinct CDR3 sequences, about 20% of which appear only once. Sequenced: PBMCs or a T cell subset sorted from them (not recorded which). These receptors all come from an adult woman who had mild COVID-19 (a few samples of this study predate the infection). Cell type and time point are not known.

The chain carries TRBV12-3 or TRBV12-4 and TRBJ1-5; D remains unclear. This CDR3 has 14 residues. V gave up 4 bases and J gave up 0 bases, with 7 bases separating them. This chain's CDR3 is CASSSLLSNQPQHF. CDR3 in DNA: TGTGCCAGCAGTTCATTGCTTAGCAATCAGCCCCAGCATTTT.

The rearrangement links TRBV24-1 to TRBJ2-5; TRBD1 matches 8 bases. This CDR3 spans 14 amino acids. From germline, CDR1 is KGHDR and CDR2 SFDVKD. J lost 4 bases, V lost 9 bases, and 9 bases had no gene match. This CDR3 reads CATGGTGGLETQYF. In DNA, the CDR3 is TGTGCCACCGGCGGAACAGGGGGTCTAGAGACCCAGTACTTC.

The chain combines TRBV7-8 with TRBJ1-3; possibly TRBD1 for D (5 bases). Germline assignment: CDR1 SGHVS and CDR2 FQNEAQ. Trimming pared 2 bases from V and 4 bases from J, leaving 6 bases between. The length of the CDR3 is 13 residues. CDR3 sequence reads: CASSLPGGNTIYF. In nucleotides, the CDR3 is TGTGCCAGCAGCTTACCAGGGGGAAACACCATATATTTT.

This clonotype appeared many times. This chain joins TRBV14 and TRBJ2-1; 9 nucleotides line up with TRBD2. This CDR3 has 15 residues. V gave up 4 bases and J gave up 5 bases; unmatched junction bases: 6. Germline CDR1 SGHDN, CDR2 FVKESK. The chain's CDR3 is CASSLLAGVHNEQFF. The CDR3 bases are TGTGCCAGCAGCCTGTTAGCGGGAGTCCACAATGAGCAGTTCTTC.

The chain is built from TRBV2 and TRBJ1-4; D possibly corresponds to TRBD1 (6 bases). CDR3 size: 13 residues. Looked up from germline, CDR1 is SNHLY and CDR2 is FYNNEI. Trimming pared 7 bases from V and 1 base from J, leaving 7 bases between. The CDR3 loop is CASIRGTNEKLFF. CDR3 DNA: TGTGCCAGCATCAGGGGAACTAATGAAAAACTGTTTTTT.

This clonotype was recorded at least ten times. The chain has TRBV6-5 and TRBJ2-2; D not resolved. V was cut by 1 base and J by 6 bases, with 3 bases left in between. Per the germline V gene, CDR1 is MNHEY and CDR2 is SVGAGI. The CDR3 loop spans 12 amino acids. The DNA for the CDR3 is TGTGCCAGCAGTTACTTGGCCGGGGAGCTGTTTTTT. This translates into CASSYLAGELFF.

This clonotype was counted only a few times. The chain is built from TRBV18 and TRBJ2-2; no definite D call. Germline V gives CDR1 KGHSH, CDR2 LQKENI. V shed 3 bases and J shed 1 base, with 12 bases lying between them. CDR3 length equals 16 residues. The CDR3 nucleotides read TGTGCCAGCTCACCTGCCGGGCCCAAGAACACCGGGGAGCTGTTTTTT. Protein sequence: CASSPAGPKNTGELFF.

Only a few counts were recorded for this clonotype. The chain recombines TRBV4-3 with TRBJ2-3; D remains unclear. This CDR3 is built from 11 residues. The ends were cut back, 9 bases at V and 2 bases at J, with 6 bases in the middle. Germline lookup yields CDR1 LGHNA and CDR2 YSLEER. The CDR3 DNA is TGCGCCAGTGGAGACACAGATACGCAGTATTTT. Amino acid sequence: CASGDTDTQYF.

The chain links TRBV7-3 to TRBJ2-3; 7 bases align to TRBD2. The junction had 1 base not matched to a gene; V was cut back by 1 base and J by 0 bases. The length of the CDR3 is 15 residues. CDR1 and CDR2 (germline): SGHTA, FQGTGA. In DNA, the CDR3 is TGTGCCAGCAGCTTAAAGCGGGGAAGCACAGATACGCAGTATTTT. It is translated as CASSLKRGSTDTQYF.

J is TRBJ1-2 and V is TRBV7-2, with 12 bases aligning to TRBD1. Germline CDR1 and CDR2: SGHTA and FQGNSA. The CDR3 is made up of 17 amino acids. With V trimmed by 6 bases and J by 4 bases, 12 bases remained unmatched. CDR3 amino acids: CASSPGGQGAPLYGYTF. The CDR3 nucleotides are TGTGCCAGCAGTCCGGGGGGACAGGGGGCCCCCCTCTATGGCTACACCTTC.

This clonotype was observed a few times. The rearrangement uses TRBV5-6 and TRBJ2-4; no definite D call. This CDR3 has 16 amino acids. Trimming stripped 3 bases from V and 0 bases from J, with 13 bases between. The germline V gene has CDR1 SGHDT and CDR2 YYEEEE. The CDR3 DNA reads as TGTGCCAGCAGCTATGACGGATTACTAGCCAAAAACATTCAGTACTTC. This gives the protein CASSYDGLLAKNIQYF.

This clonotype was found a few times. The rearrangement links TRBV9 to TRBJ2-3; 11 nucleotides line up with TRBD2. Germline CDR1 SGDLS, CDR2 YYNGEE. Germline trimming cut 4 bases from V and 4 bases from J; bases unmatched to any gene: 2. CDR3 size: 14 residues. CDR3 protein: CASSKTSGADTQYF. As DNA, the CDR3 is TGTGCCAGCAGCAAGACTAGCGGGGCAGATACGCAGTATTTT.

This clonotype was seen more than once but under ten times. The rearrangement links TRBV7-3 to TRBJ2-3; 16 bases agree with TRBD2. The trim removed 5 bases at V and 5 bases at J, leaving 7 bases unmatched. Germline V lookup: CDR1 SGHTA, CDR2 FQGTGA. This CDR3 has 17 residues. In DNA form, the CDR3 reads TGTGCCAGCAGCCCCGGGACTAGCGGGGGGGCGGTAGATACGCAGTATTTT. Protein product: CASSPGTSGGAVDTQYF. Based on the CDR3 plus reference TRBV7-3 and TRBJ2-3, the full variable domain is GAGVSQTPSNKVTEKGKYVELRCDPISGHTALYWYRQSLGQGPEFLIYFQGTGAADDSGLPNDRFFAVRPEGSVSTLKIQRTERGDSAVYLCASSPGTSGGAVDTQYFGPGTRLTVL.

There are many counts of this clonotype. The rearrangement uses TRBV7-2 and TRBJ1-3; 10 bases agree with TRBD1. J gave up 4 bases and V 4 bases, and 13 bases lay outside the gene matches. This CDR3 has 18 residues. Germline loops: CDR1 SGHTA, CDR2 FQGNSA. Written as DNA, the CDR3 is TGTGCCAGCAGCTCCCCCATGTCGACAGGGGGCGTCGGAAACACCATATATTTT. Protein: CASSSPMSTGGVGNTIYF. Supplemented by reference TRBV7-2 and TRBJ1-3, the full variable domain reads GAGVSQSPSNKVTEKGKDVELRCDPISGHTALYWYRQSLGQGLEFLIYFQGNSAPDKSGLPSDRFSAERTGGSVSTLTIQRTQQEDSAVYLCASSSPMSTGGVGNTIYFGEGSWLTVV.

A few counts support this clonotype. A read error may account for a junction end that differs from germline. The chain has TRBV4-2 and TRBJ2-1; 13 bases match TRBD2. Germline CDR1 is LGHNA and CDR2 is YNFKEQ. The CDR3 covers 17 residues. Written as DNA, the CDR3 is TGTGCCAGCAGCAAAGACTGGGGGACTAGCGGGACGAATGAGCAGTTCTTC. The encoded protein is CASSKDWGTSGTNEQFF.

This clonotype showed up many times. The gene calls are TRBV5-5 and TRBJ2-1; a weak D match, TRBD1 (7 bases). The V gene's germline CDR1 is SGHKS and CDR2 YYEKEE (reference sequence). The CDR3 consists of 14 residues. The germline V and J ends were trimmed by 6 bases and 8 bases, with 18 bases remaining between them. This CDR3 reads CASNRQGGTDEQFF. CDR3 DNA sequence: TGTGCCAGCAACCGCCAGGGGGGTACCGATGAGCAGTTCTTC.

J is TRBJ1-4 and V is TRBV5-1; possible D gene TRBD1, 5 bases. Trimming shortened V by 0 bases and J by 8 bases, and 11 bases separated the two germline ends. CDR1 and CDR2 from the germline V gene are SGHRS and YFSETQ. This CDR3 contains 14 residues. The CDR3 nucleotides are TGCGCCAGCAGCTTGGCCCTGGGGGTAGAAAAACTGTTTTTT. It specifies CASSLALGVEKLFF.

This clonotype has only a few counts. This sequence joins TRBV14 and TRBJ2-2; tentative D call: TRBD2 (5 bases). V lost 1 base to trimming and J lost 3 bases, with 9 bases between them. From germline, CDR1 is SGHDN and CDR2 FVKESK. The CDR3 extends over 15 amino acids. CDR3 coding DNA: TGTGCCAGCAGCCAAGTAAGCGGACACACCGGGGAGCTGTTTTTT. Its protein product is CASSQVSGHTGELFF. Variable domain in full (rest from reference TRBV14 and TRBJ2-2): EAGVTQFPSHSVIEKGQTVTLRCDPISGHDNLYWYRRVMGKEIKFLLHFVKESKQDESGMPNNRFLAERTGGTYSTLKVQPAELEDSGVYFCASSQVSGHTGELFFGEGSRLTVL.

The rearrangement links TRBV7-6 to TRBJ1-2; D uncertain. The CDR3 consists of 15 residues. Between the trimmed V and J ends, which lost 0 bases and 0 bases, there was a span of 8 bases. Germline loops: CDR1 SGHVS, CDR2 FNYEAQ. In DNA, the CDR3 is TGTGCCAGCAGCTTAGCGGGAGGCCCTAACTATGGCTACACCTTC. Translating gives CASSLAGGPNYGYTF.

In its sample, this clonotype was seen a few times. The chain couples TRBV5-1 to TRBJ2-2, with 9 bases matching TRBD2. Trimming took 5 bases from V and 2 from J; bases not matched to a gene: 4. CDR1 and CDR2 (germline): SGHRS, YFSETQ. The CDR3 runs to 15 residues. CDR3 protein: CASRREGHNTGELFF. The CDR3 DNA sequence: TGCGCCAGCAGGCGGGAGGGCCATAACACCGGGGAGCTGTTTTTT.